The 7 T cell receptor beta chains reported below all come from one sample, sequenced in a study of blood T cell repertoires in COVID-19. Sequencing used immunoSEQ multiplex PCR; TCRdb keeps in-frame clones, though not all of them. This sample has over 75,000 clones, with almost 90% found just once. The sequencing sample was made of peripheral blood. The receptors were sampled from a human donor with active COVID-19. The donor label of this sample is uncertain.

The sample holds one count of this clone. The chain combines TRBV6-2 or TRBV6-3 with TRBJ2-2, with 9 bases that match TRBD2. There are 15 residues in the CDR3. Germline V lookup: CDR1 MNHEY, CDR2 SVGEGT. Unmatched junction bases numbered 6, after V lost 5 bases and J lost 5 bases. DNA for the CDR3: TGTGCCAGCAGTGATTTAGCGGGGGAGACCGGGGAGCTGTTTTTT. It specifies CASSDLAGETGELFF.

The chain uses TRBV5-1 and TRBJ2-3; D may be TRBD2 (6 bases). Germline CDR1 SGHRS, CDR2 YFSETQ. The CDR3 runs to 14 residues. V was trimmed by 4 bases and J by 6 bases, leaving 15 bases between them. This chain's CDR3 is CASSLEGLSDTQYF. Here the CDR3 DNA reads TGCGCCAGCAGCCTGGAAGGACTATCGGATACGCAGTATTTT. Variable domain in full (rest from reference TRBV5-1 and TRBJ2-3): KAGVTQTPRYLIKTRGQQVTLSCSPISGHRSVSWYQQTPGQGLQFLFEYFSETQRNKGNFPGRFSGRQFSNSRSEMNVSTLELGDSALYLCASSLEGLSDTQYFGPGTRLTVL.

V usage is TRBV28 and J usage is TRBJ2-2, with 8 bases fitting TRBD1. Germline V gene lookup returns CDR1 MDHEN and CDR2 SYDVKM. V dropped 4 bases and J dropped 2; count of bases not matched to a gene: 12. CDR3 length equals 18 residues. CDR3 bases: TGTGCCAGCAGTTATATACCAGCCGGGACAGGAAACACCGGGGAGCTGTTTTTT. Amino acid sequence: CASSYIPAGTGNTGELFF.

V gene TRBV30 combines with J gene TRBJ1-6; TRBD1 agrees at 7 bases. J lost 8 bases, V lost 1 base, and 2 bases had no gene match. This CDR3 contains 13 residues. CDR1 and CDR2 from the germline V gene are GTSNPN and SVGIG (reference sequence). The CDR3 coding sequence is TGTGCCTGGAGTGAGGGGGCTTATTCACCCCTCCACTTT. Translation gives CAWSEGAYSPLHF.

V usage is TRBV28 and J usage is TRBJ2-7; 7 positions agree with TRBD1. Trimming removed 5 bases from V and 3 bases from J; junction bases left unmatched: 13. Germline V gene sequence: CDR1 MDHEN, CDR2 SYDVKM. This CDR3 has 16 amino acids. CDR3 DNA sequence: TGTGCCAGCAGTCCAGGGACAGCGGCTCTCTACTACGAGCAGTACTTC. It encodes CASSPGTAALYYEQYF.

The chain carries TRBV19 and TRBJ2-4; a weak D match, TRBD1 (5 bases). Per germline, CDR1 LNHDA and CDR2 SQIVND (reference sequence). There are 16 residues in the CDR3. Trimming removed 2 bases at V and 4 bases at J, with 15 bases between. Here the CDR3 DNA reads TGTGCCAGTAGTATACAATCTCCAGGGTCTAAAAACATTCAGTACTTC. It encodes CASSIQSPGSKNIQYF.

Only one count was recorded for this clone. J is TRBJ2-3 and V is TRBV6-5; D perhaps matches TRBD2 (7 bases). The CDR3 contains 14 residues. Germline V CDR1 and CDR2: MNHEY, SVGAGI. Trimming took off 8 bases at V and 6 bases at J, with 18 bases between the two ends. The CDR3, as DNA: TGTGCCAGCGGGATGGGGGGGGCAACCGATACGCAGTATTTT. It specifies CASGMGGATDTQYF.